The clone carrying this TCR beta chain was detected many times. The antigen remains unidentified. The sample is drawn from a study of T-cell memory formation after mild COVID-19. Study outcomes and limitations: Cross-reactive memory apparently joined, as some responding clones appeared in pre-infection memory. There was no confirmation that second-wave clones peaking on day 37 were SARS-CoV-2 specific. The CD4+ clones that contracted clustered mainly within CM and EM, and the CD8+ clones concentrated in EMRA.

TCR alpha and TCR beta cDNA libraries with sample barcodes and UMIs came from 5'RACE using constant-segment primers. TCRdb reprocessed the 5' RACE reads via MiXCR and lists one record per CDR3 protein. The sample carries more than 75,000 distinct CDR3 sequences, about 15% recorded once. This TCR was recovered from an adult woman who had mild COVID-19 (a few samples of this study predate the infection). Cell type and time point are not known. The sequenced sample consisted of PBMCs or a T cell subset sorted from them (not recorded which).

The CDR3 spells CASSLLAGGSNEQFF. CDR3 DNA sequence: TGTGCCAGCAGTTTACTAGCGGGGGGATCGAATGAGCAGTTCTTC. The chain joins TRBV12-3 or TRBV12-4 to TRBJ2-1; the match to TRBD2 covers 11 bases. V lost 2 bases, J lost 7 bases, and 4 bases stayed unmatched. The CDR3 length is 15 residues.